This T cell receptor (beta chain) is from a study of cytomegalovirus exposure and HLA in healthy donors. Losses at the gene ends were 7 bases for V and 0 bases for J; bases not matched to a gene: 14. The length of the CDR3 is 18 residues. Per germline, CDR1 SQVTM and CDR2 ANQGSEA. The PCR used 60 Vbeta and 13 Jbeta primers. Assay: immunoSEQ multiplex PCR; the TCRdb copy retains only in-frame clones and omits some. The sample shows 90,000 to 120,000 clones, about 80% of them seen only once. This TCR was sampled from a woman in her thirties or forties in good health and CMV-seronegative. Input material: PBMCs. This sequence joins TRBV29-1 and TRBJ2-1; 11 bases fit TRBD2. CDR3 loop: CSGSTGTSGQSSYNEQFF. For the CDR3, the DNA is TGCAGCGGATCTACCGGGACTAGCGGTCAAAGCTCCTACAATGAGCAGTTCTTC.